This passage covers 6 T cell receptor beta chains from one sample sequenced in a study of CD8 T cells in Susac syndrome. RNA was extracted with the RNeasy kit, and a quantity of roughly 0.5 to 1 ug was reverse transcribed using random hexamers. In TCRdb, the immunoSEQ multiplex PCR reads were re-called with MiXCR into one record per CDR3 protein. The sample has about 150,000 distinct CDR3 sequences, about 95% seen once. Sequenced input: CD4+ T cells from PBMCs. Receptors originate from a human donor with Susac syndrome.

The V and J genes are TRBV2 and TRBJ2-1; D not resolved. The CDR3 has 12 residues. Germline values: CDR1 SNHLY, CDR2 FYNNEI. The ends were cut back, 8 bases at V and 5 bases at J, with 10 bases in the middle. CDR3 sequence: CASGGLNNEQFF. The CDR3 region has the DNA TGTGCCAGCGGTGGGTTAAACAATGAGCAGTTCTTC. Together with reference TRBV2 and TRBJ2-1, the CDR3 gives the full variable domain: EPEVTQTPSHQVTQMGQEVILRCVPISNHLYFYWYRQILGQKVEFLVSFYNNEISEKSEIFDDQFSVERPDGSNFTLKIRSTKLEDSAMYFCASGGLNNEQFFGPGTRLTVL.

This rearrangement joins TRBV6-5 to TRBJ1-2; 8 nucleotides line up with TRBD1. The CDR3 consists of 13 residues. Germline V gene lookup returns CDR1 MNHEY and CDR2 SVGAGI. V dropped 5 bases and J dropped 4; count of bases not matched to a gene: 3. The CDR3 nucleotides read TGTGCCAGCAGTAAAGGACAGGGCTATGGCTACACCTTC. Residues: CASSKGQGYGYTF.

This clonotype occurred once. The chain joins TRBV2 to TRBJ2-2; TRBD2 aligns across 7 bases. CDR1 SNHLY and CDR2 FYNNEI come from the germline V gene. Trimming removed 8 bases from V and 2 bases from J; junction bases left unmatched: 8. CDR3 length: 15 amino acids. CDR3 sequence: CASGGTTPNTGELFF. CDR3 bases: TGTGCCAGCGGGGGGACTACACCTAACACCGGGGAGCTGTTTTTT.

The table lists this clonotype with a few counts. The chain is built from TRBV4-1 and TRBJ1-6; D gene uncertain. This CDR3 region has 13 residues. Germline V gene sequence: CDR1 MGHRA, CDR2 YSYEKL. The V end was cut by 4 bases, the J end by 6 bases, with 7 bases between. As DNA, the CDR3 is TGCGCCAGCAGCCGAGGGATTAATTCACCCCTCCACTTT. Protein sequence: CASSRGINSPLHF.

The count of this clonotype is one. The DNA for the CDR3 is TGCGCCAGCAGCTTCGTCGGTGGCCACGAGCAGTACTTC. It codes for CASSFVGGHEQYF. This rearrangement joins TRBV5-1 to TRBJ2-7; D is uncertain. Germline lookup yields CDR1 SGHRS and CDR2 YFSETQ. V gave up 2 bases and J gave up 5 bases, with 11 bases separating them. The CDR3 is made up of 13 amino acids. The entire variable domain, with the rest obtained from reference TRBV5-1 and TRBJ2-7, is as follows: KAGVTQTPRYLIKTRGQQVTLSCSPISGHRSVSWYQQTPGQGLQFLFEYFSETQRNKGNFPGRFSGRQFSNSRSEMNVSTLELGDSALYLCASSFVGGHEQYFGPGTRLTVT.

J is TRBJ1-5 and V is TRBV27, with a weak D call TRBD1 (6 bases). Germline lookup yields CDR1 MNHEY and CDR2 SMNVEV (reference sequence). V lost 4 bases, J lost 2 bases, and 12 bases lay in between. The CDR3 has 15 amino acids. CDR3 loop: CASSSWGRRNQPQHF. CDR3 coding DNA: TGTGCCAGCAGTTCCTGGGGGCGCCGCAATCAGCCCCAGCATTTT.